A single sample gave rise to the 15 T cell receptor beta chains below, sequenced in a study of blood T cell repertoires in COVID-19. Using immunoSEQ multiplex PCR, the repertoire was profiled, and TCRdb retains in-frame clones only, with some absent. The sample records about 61,000 clones, about 90% being singletons. The sample taken for sequencing was peripheral blood. The receptor source for this set is a man aged 80 or over in a cohort sampled during active COVID-19.

This clone was recorded only once. The chain is built from TRBV6-5 and TRBJ2-7; tentative D call: TRBD1 (5 bases). The CDR3 spans 12 residues. V was cut by 11 bases and J by 2 bases, with 13 bases left in between. Germline V lookup: CDR1 MNHEY, CDR2 SVGAGI. Written as DNA, the CDR3 is TGTGCCTCCCTCAGGGATACCTACGAGCAGTACTTC. Translated: CASLRDTYEQYF.

CDR3 DNA sequence: TGCGCCAGCAGTGAGAGAGCTTCACTACGCACAGATACGCAGTATTTT. Translated: CASSERASLRTDTQYF. This chain joins TRBV10-2 and TRBJ2-3; no firm D call. Germline CDR1 WSHSY, CDR2 SAAADI. Trimming removed 2 bases from V and 1 base from J, with 13 bases in between. There are 16 residues in the CDR3.

This chain links TRBV2 with TRBJ2-7, with D perhaps matching TRBD1 (6 bases). In germline, CDR1 is SNHLY, CDR2 FYNNEI. This CDR3 contains 15 residues. V lost 2 bases and J 2 bases, leaving 13 bases between the germline ends. The CDR3 nucleotides are TGTGCCAGCAGTGAATCGGGGACACAGGCCTACGAGCAGTACTTC. It encodes CASSESGTQAYEQYF.

The chain uses TRBV9 and TRBJ2-5; TRBD2 agrees at 7 bases. Germline V gives CDR1 SGDLS, CDR2 YYNGEE. V was clipped by 2 bases and J by 1 base; unmatched bases: 5. The CDR3 sequence is 15 residues long. CDR3 nucleotide sequence: TGTGCCAGCAGCGTTTCTAGCGGATCCCAAGAGACCCAGTACTTC. Protein sequence: CASSVSSGSQETQYF. Full variable domain (rest looked up from reference TRBV9 and TRBJ2-5): DSGVTQTPKHLITATGQRVTLRCSPRSGDLSVYWYQQSLDQGLQFLIQYYNGEERAKGNILERFSAQQFPDLHSELNLSSLELGDSALYFCASSVSSGSQETQYFGPGTRLLVL.

The rearrangement uses TRBV7-3 and TRBJ1-4, with a weak D call TRBD1 (5 bases). The CDR3 has 15 residues. V was clipped by 5 bases and J by 6 bases, with 16 bases between them. Germline assignment: CDR1 SGHTA and CDR2 FQGTGA. The CDR3 reads CASSPRGEPYEKLFF. CDR3 nucleotides: TGTGCCAGCAGCCCGCGGGGGGAACCTTATGAAAAACTGTTTTTT. The full variable domain, rest sourced from reference TRBV7-3 and TRBJ1-4, is GAGVSQTPSNKVTEKGKYVELRCDPISGHTALYWYRQSLGQGPEFLIYFQGTGAADDSGLPNDRFFAVRPEGSVSTLKIQRTERGDSAVYLCASSPRGEPYEKLFFGSGTQLSVL.

The chain has TRBV4-2 and TRBJ2-3; maybe TRBD2 (6 bases). Trimming removed 1 base at V and 2 bases at J, with 16 bases between. The CDR3 consists of 17 residues. Germline CDR1 is LGHNA and CDR2 is YNFKEQ. The CDR3 DNA sequence: TGTGCCAGCAGCCAAGTCGCGGGGACTGGGGTCACAGATACGCAGTATTTT. This translates into CASSQVAGTGVTDTQYF.

As for this clone: This specimen includes other DNA sequences encoding the same CDR3. This chain uses TRBV30 with TRBJ2-3; perhaps TRBD2 as D (6 bases). The CDR3 extends over 13 amino acids. Between the trimmed V and J ends, which lost 2 bases and 4 bases, there was a span of 10 bases. Germline CDR1 is GTSNPN and CDR2 is SVGIG (reference sequence). CDR3: CAWSPRLADTQYF. In nucleotides, the CDR3 is TGTGCCTGGAGTCCCCGACTAGCAGATACGCAGTATTTT.

V gene TRBV6-5 combines with J gene TRBJ1-2; TRBD1 is a possible D gene (5 bases). Trimming took 5 bases from V and 3 from J, leaving 10 bases between them. CDR1 is MNHEY and CDR2 is SVGAGI in the germline V gene. This CDR3 has 13 residues. Here the CDR3 DNA reads TGTGCCAGCAGTATCGGCAGGGACTATGGCTACACCTTC. Protein: CASSIGRDYGYTF.

The chain combines TRBV5-1 with TRBJ2-1, with D tentatively TRBD1 (7 bases). Trimming stripped 4 bases from V and 9 bases from J, with 20 bases between. Per the germline V gene, CDR1 is SGHRS and CDR2 is YFSETQ. The CDR3 sequence is 15 residues long. CDR3 protein: CASSTVAGGGGEQFF. In DNA form, the CDR3 reads TGCGCCAGCAGCACAGTGGCAGGGGGAGGTGGTGAGCAGTTCTTC.

V usage is TRBV19 and J usage is TRBJ1-4; no clear D. Trimming removed 2 bases at V and 8 bases at J, with 12 bases between. The CDR3 runs 14 residues. The germline CDR1 and CDR2 sequences are LNHDA and SQIVND (reference sequence). The CDR3 DNA sequence: TGTGCCAGTAGTATACGGGCAGGAGGGGAAAAACTGTTTTTT. Translation: CASSIRAGGEKLFF.

This clone was counted at least ten times. The rearrangement joins TRBV5-1 to TRBJ2-7; no clear D. V lost 0 bases, J lost 2 bases, and 6 bases lay in between. CDR1 is SGHRS and CDR2 is YFSETQ in the germline V gene. The CDR3 runs 13 residues. CDR3 coding DNA: TGCGCCAGCAGCTTGGTGTCCGCCTACGAGCAGTACTTC. It encodes CASSLVSAYEQYF.

This chain uses TRBV7-8 with TRBJ2-5; possible D gene TRBD2, 7 bases. Germline V gene sequence: CDR1 SGHVS, CDR2 FQNEAQ. The CDR3 is 15 residues long. The V end lost 3 bases, the J end lost 3 bases, and 14 bases lay between the germline ends. CDR3 sequence (DNA): TGTGCCAGCAGCTTCACCGGGGGGCTCAAAGAGACCCAGTACTTC. It specifies CASSFTGGLKETQYF.

The chain uses TRBV24-1 and TRBJ2-1, with D possibly TRBD1 on 5 matching bases. Per the germline V gene, CDR1 is KGHDR and CDR2 is SFDVKD. The CDR3 length is 14 residues. The ends were cut back, 5 bases at V and 6 bases at J, with 13 bases in the middle. CDR3 sequence reads: CATSAGAGRNEQFF. Written as DNA, the CDR3 is TGTGCCACCAGTGCCGGCGCAGGGCGCAATGAGCAGTTCTTC.

The genes are TRBV30 and TRBJ2-7; 8 bases agree with TRBD1. The CDR3 is made up of 12 amino acids. CDR1 is GTSNPN and CDR2 is SVGIG in the germline V gene (reference sequence). With 8 bases clipped from V and 3 bases from J, the junction kept 6 bases outside the gene matches. The DNA of the CDR3 is TGTGCCCACCGGGACAGGAACTACGAGCAGTACTTC. This codes for CAHRDRNYEQYF. The full variable domain, rest sourced from reference TRBV30 and TRBJ2-7, is SQTIHQWPATLVQPVGSPLSLECTVEGTSNPNLYWYRQAAGRGLQLLFYSVGIGQISSEVPQNLSASRPQDRQFILSSKKLLLSDSGFYLCAHRDRNYEQYFGPGTRLTVT.

The rearrangement uses TRBV5-1 and TRBJ2-7; 9 bases match TRBD1. The CDR3 covers 14 residues. CDR1 is SGHRS, CDR2 YFSETQ, per germline. V trimming: 3 bases; J trimming: 7 bases; junction bases outside the gene matches: 8. In DNA form, the CDR3 reads TGCGCCAGCAGCTGGGGACAGGGCCTCGGGGAGCAGTACTTC. This gives the protein CASSWGQGLGEQYF.